Sequencing of this T cell receptor (beta chain) was carried out in a study of T-cell reconstitution after alpha-beta-depleted transplantation in children. The CDR3 is made up of 14 amino acids. With 1 base removed from V and 6 bases from J, the gap between germline ends came to 13 bases. Unique molecular identifiers were incorporated during preparation of the TCRbeta library. Using its own MiXCR run on the PCR reads, TCRdb lists one record per CDR3 protein. This sample has fewer than 550,000 distinct CDR3 sequences; approximately 10% occur once, and the top ten carry about 2.1%. On this clonotype: Its antigen is still unknown.

Study observations and caveats: By one year post-transplant, T-cell counts and diversity largely arose from T cells that were newly produced. Surviving recipient T cells and thymic progenitors underlay high day-60 TCRbeta diversity in some patients. Several hundred rapidly expanded clones from non-depleted graft cells reportedly supplied alpha-beta T cells about two months post-transplant.

The rearrangement links TRBV12-3 or TRBV12-4 to TRBJ2-7, with D maybe TRBD1 (6 bases). This receptor was identified in a child aged 2 to 10 with inherited bone marrow failure, due to receive a stem cell transplant. The specimen comprised PBMCs, sampled before TCRalphabeta/CD19-depleted stem cell transplant. The CDR3 DNA follows: TGTGCCAGCAGTTTAGGGGGGCTGACGGGCGAGCAGTACTTC. Translation: CASSLGGLTGEQYF.